These T cell receptor beta chains were read from a single sample in a study of T cells in Graves' hyperthyroidism and ophthalmopathy. TCRdb reprocessed the multiplex PCR reads with MiXCR, giving one entry per CDR3 protein. In the table there are about 480,000 distinct CDR3 sequences, around a fifth of which are singletons. Sequencing was carried out using blood. The receptors derive from a woman aged 70-85 years with Graves' ophthalmopathy. Each CDR3 is given with its conserved first and last residue. Fields, in order: CDR3 protein, CDR3 DNA, clone size, D gene, J gene, V gene. D genes are given only for firm matches. Where a row states a size, it is once, few, many or the class of an expanded clone; other rows omit it.

CASSLGVSGNYNEQFF,TGCGCCAGCAGCTTGGGGGTTAGCGGGAACTACAATGAGCAGTTCTTC,many,TRBD2,TRBJ2-1,TRBV5-1
CASSFRGSSEGYTF,TGTGCCAGCAGTTTTAGGGGCTCCTCCGAGGGCTACACCTTC,-,-,TRBJ1-2,TRBV12-3/TRBV12-4
CASSLVTGGSLGGPLHF,TGTGCCAGCAGTTTGGTCACAGGGGGATCCCTTGGTGGACCCCTCCACTTT,-,TRBD1,TRBJ1-6,TRBV28
CATQRLRAGGETEAFF,TGTGCCACCCAAAGGCTTCGGGCAGGGGGGGAGACTGAAGCTTTCTTT,many,TRBD1,TRBJ1-1,TRBV19
CASSAQTGSSYEQYF,TGTGCCAGCAGTGCTCAGACAGGGAGCTCCTACGAGCAGTACTTC,many,TRBD1,TRBJ2-7,TRBV6-1
CATSRDPGIYNEQFF,TGTGCCACCAGCAGAGATCCGGGAATATACAATGAGCAGTTCTTC,-,-,TRBJ2-1,TRBV15
CASTKSSQVQFF,TGTGCCAGCACCAAATCCTCTCAGGTGCAGTTCTTC,many,-,TRBJ2-1,TRBV12-3/TRBV12-4
CASSAGTVNQPQHF,TGTGCCAGCAGTGCCGGGACAGTAAATCAGCCCCAGCATTTT,once,TRBD1,TRBJ1-5,TRBV6-1
CASGRGNADTQYF,TGTGCCAGCGGCCGTGGAAATGCAGATACGCAGTATTTT,-,-,TRBJ2-3,TRBV6-2/TRBV6-3
CASSYGRWGARPQHF,TGTGCCAGCAGTTATGGGCGATGGGGGGCGCGGCCCCAGCATTTT,-,-,TRBJ1-5,TRBV6-5
CASSVGLASRDEQFF,TGTGCCAGCAGCGTAGGGCTAGCGAGTAGGGATGAGCAGTTCTTC,-,-,TRBJ2-1,TRBV9
CASSLTGGANQPQHF,TGTGCCAGCAGTTTGACAGGGGGCGCAAATCAGCCCCAGCATTTT,many,TRBD1,TRBJ1-5,TRBV12-3/TRBV12-4
CASATPYRGSLQETQYF,TGTGCCAGCGCGACCCCCTACCGTGGTTCACTTCAAGAGACCCAGTACTTC,few,-,TRBJ2-5,TRBV7-8
CASTLSGGFSGGYTF,TGTGCCAGCACCCTTAGCGGGGGCTTTAGCGGTGGCTACACCTTC,few,-,TRBJ1-2,TRBV6-1
CASSLAGGDRGGYTF,TGTGCCAGCAGCTTAGCGGGGGGGGACAGGGGTGGCTACACCTTC,many,TRBD1,TRBJ1-2,TRBV7-2
CASSEAIGALYNEQFF,TGTGCCAGCAGTGAAGCGATAGGCGCCCTTTACAATGAGCAGTTCTTC,many,-,TRBJ2-1,TRBV2
CATSRDGPGQVQETQYF,TGTGCCACCAGCAGAGATGGCCCGGGACAGGTCCAAGAGACCCAGTACTTC,few,TRBD1,TRBJ2-5,TRBV15
CSARRVWTEAFF,TGCAGTGCGAGGAGGGTTTGGACTGAAGCTTTCTTT,many,-,TRBJ1-1,TRBV20-1